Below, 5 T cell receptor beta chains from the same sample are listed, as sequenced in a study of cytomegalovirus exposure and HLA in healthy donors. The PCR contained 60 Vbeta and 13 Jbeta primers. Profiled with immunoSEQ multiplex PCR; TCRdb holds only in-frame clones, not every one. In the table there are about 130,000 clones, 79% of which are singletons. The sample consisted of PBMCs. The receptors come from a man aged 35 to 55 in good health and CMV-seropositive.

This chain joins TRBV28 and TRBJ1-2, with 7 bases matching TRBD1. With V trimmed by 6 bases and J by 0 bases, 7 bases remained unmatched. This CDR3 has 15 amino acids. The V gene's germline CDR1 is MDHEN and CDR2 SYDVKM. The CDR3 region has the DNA TGTGCCAGCAGCCTAACAGGGGCGACTAACTATGGCTACACCTTC. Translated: CASSLTGATNYGYTF.

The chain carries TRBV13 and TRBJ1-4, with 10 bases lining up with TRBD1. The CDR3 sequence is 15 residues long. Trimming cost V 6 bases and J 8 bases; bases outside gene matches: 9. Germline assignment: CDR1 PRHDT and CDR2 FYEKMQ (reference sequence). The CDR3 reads CASSVRQGAREKLFF. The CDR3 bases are TGTGCCAGCAGTGTAAGACAGGGGGCGAGGGAAAAACTGTTTTTT. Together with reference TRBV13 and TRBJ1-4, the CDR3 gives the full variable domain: AAGVIQSPRHLIKEKRETATLKCYPIPRHDTVYWYQQGPGQDPQFLISFYEKMQSDKGSIPDRFSAQQFSDYHSELNMSSLELGDSALYFCASSVRQGAREKLFFGSGTQLSVL.

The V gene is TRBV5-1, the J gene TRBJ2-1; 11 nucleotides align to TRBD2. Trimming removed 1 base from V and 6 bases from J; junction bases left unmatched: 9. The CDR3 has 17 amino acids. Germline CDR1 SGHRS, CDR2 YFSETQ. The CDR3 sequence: CASSLWASGRLGNEQFF. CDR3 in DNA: TGCGCCAGCAGCTTGTGGGCTAGCGGGAGGCTGGGCAATGAGCAGTTCTTC.

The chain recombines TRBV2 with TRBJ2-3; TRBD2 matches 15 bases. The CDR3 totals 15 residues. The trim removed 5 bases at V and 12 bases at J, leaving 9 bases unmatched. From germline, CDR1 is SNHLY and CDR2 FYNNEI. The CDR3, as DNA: TGTGCCAGCAGTCTCCGGGGACTAGCGGGAGGCCTTCAGTATTTT. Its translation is CASSLRGLAGGLQYF.

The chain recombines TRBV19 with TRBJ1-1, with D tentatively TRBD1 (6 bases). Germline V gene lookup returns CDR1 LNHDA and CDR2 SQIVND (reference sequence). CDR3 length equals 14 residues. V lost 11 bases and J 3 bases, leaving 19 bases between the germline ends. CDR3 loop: CASSPPGVDTEAFF. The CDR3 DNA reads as TGTGCCTCTAGCCCCCCAGGGGTAGACACTGAAGCTTTCTTT.